This T cell receptor beta chain was documented in a study of response to subunit inactivated influenza vaccine. Germline CDR1 reads SGHAT; CDR2 reads FQNNGV. With 0 bases removed from V and 1 base from J, the gap between germline ends came to 18 bases. This CDR3 spans 18 amino acids. TCRdb re-derived calls from the RT-PCR reads in MiXCR, one entry per CDR3 protein. The sample holds about 530,000 distinct CDR3 sequences; about 12% are singletons and the top ten take about 10%. This clonotype was seen more than once but under ten times. The V gene is TRBV11-2, the J gene TRBJ1-1; perhaps TRBD1 as D (5 bases). The origin of this receptor is a man over 45 who received an inactivated influenza vaccine. The specimen was PBMCs from blood, collected on the day of vaccination. The CDR3 sequence: CASSLEGGVRFGNTEAFF. CDR3 nucleotides: TGTGCCAGCAGCTTAGAGGGGGGGGTAAGATTTGGGAACACTGAAGCTTTCTTT. Supplemented by reference TRBV11-2 and TRBJ1-1, the full variable domain reads EAGVAQSPRYKIIEKRQSVAFWCNPISGHATLYWYQQILGQGPKLLIQFQNNGVVDDSQLPKDRFSAERLKGVDSTLKIQPAKLEDSAVYLCASSLEGGVRFGNTEAFFGQGTRLTVV.